The 10 T cell receptor beta chains listed next were all sequenced from one sample in a study of shared clonotypes between healthy human individuals (dated by TCRdb to 2018 to 2021). The library was produced with the immunoSEQ multiplex PCR assay. Here the immuneACCESS table is served through TCRdb, limited to in-frame sequences with V and J called. Missing clones are a known gap in these copies; in checked studies unresolved V genes cover under half, and the rest lacks a known reason. The sample table records 650,000 to 700,000 clones; 80% to 95% of these occur just once. In total, the top ten clones hold 34% of the sample. The sample taken for sequencing was memory CD8+ T cells from PBMCs. This sample's cell subset or site label indicates: CD45RO+ cells pooled with CCR7-negative TemRA cells. The source is a young man in good health. Some clones in this sample may be carry-over from other donors' samples.

The chain's CDR3 is CASSLGAAQTQYF. The CDR3 bases are TGTGCCAGCAGTTTGGGGGCAGCCCAGACCCAGTACTTC. The J gene is TRBJ2-5, the V gene TRBV27; D possibly corresponds to TRBD1 (6 bases). Germline V gene sequence: CDR1 MNHEY, CDR2 SMNVEV (reference sequence). V lost 3 bases and J lost 6, with 11 bases in between. The CDR3 totals 13 residues.

V and J are TRBV27 and TRBJ2-6; D is unresolved. The CDR3 loop spans 15 amino acids. Germline CDR1 is MNHEY and CDR2 is SMNVEV (reference sequence). V lost 1 base to trimming and J lost 2 bases, with 6 bases between them. CDR3 sequence (DNA): TGTGCCAGCAGTTTATTGGCGGCTGGGGCCAACGTCCTGACTTTC. Translated, it gives CASSLLAAGANVLTF.

The chain couples TRBV10-3 to TRBJ1-1; D unresolved. Trimming stripped 2 bases from V and 0 bases from J, with 10 bases between. The germline gives CDR1 ENHRY, CDR2 SYGVKD. CDR3 length: 15 amino acids. CDR3: CAISELWQLNTEAFF. The DNA of the CDR3 is TGTGCCATCAGTGAGCTGTGGCAGCTGAACACTGAAGCTTTCTTT.

The chain carries TRBV28 and TRBJ2-7, with TRBD2 matching over 7 bases. J gave up 2 bases and V 1 base, and 17 bases lay outside the gene matches. The CDR3 is made up of 19 amino acids. Germline V lookup: CDR1 MDHEN, CDR2 SYDVKM. The CDR3 here is CASSLLLWGRAKTTYEQYF. The CDR3 DNA reads TGTGCCAGCAGTTTATTGCTATGGGGGAGGGCTAAGACTACCTACGAGCAGTACTTC.

The chain combines TRBV28 with TRBJ2-5; TRBD1 matches at 7 bases. The germline V gene has CDR1 MDHEN and CDR2 SYDVKM. V was pared by 4 bases and J by 2 bases, with 4 bases of the junction left unmatched. This CDR3 region has 14 residues. As DNA, the CDR3 is TGTGCCAGCAGTTCATGGGGACAGCAAGAGACCCAGTACTTC. Its protein product is CASSSWGQQETQYF.

The chain recombines TRBV9 with TRBJ1-2; tentative D call: TRBD1 (5 bases). The CDR3 length is 16 residues. In germline, CDR1 is SGDLS, CDR2 YYNGEE. Trimming took off 0 bases at V and 4 bases at J, with 16 bases between the two ends. The CDR3 region has the DNA TGTGCCAGCAGCGTAGCCCCTTTACAGGAGGTCTATGGCTACACCTTC. Residues: CASSVAPLQEVYGYTF.

J is TRBJ2-7 and V is TRBV14; D call uncertain. The V gene's germline CDR1 is SGHDN and CDR2 FVKESK. There are 14 residues in the CDR3. Trimming shortened V by 1 base and J by 3 bases, and 10 bases separated the two germline ends. CDR3 coding DNA: TGTGCCAGCAGCCAAGGGCTGCGTAGCTACGAGCAGTACTTC. The encoded protein is CASSQGLRSYEQYF.

This clone was found once. The genes are TRBV28 and TRBJ1-1, with D perhaps matching TRBD1 (5 bases). V lost 7 bases and J lost 0, with 12 bases in between. This CDR3 is 14 amino acids long. CDR1 is MDHEN, CDR2 SYDVKM, per germline. CDR3 protein: CASIRRGLNTEAFF. CDR3 DNA sequence: TGTGCCAGCATAAGAAGGGGATTGAACACTGAAGCTTTCTTT.

The genes are TRBV7-8 and TRBJ2-7; TRBD2 agrees at 15 bases. This CDR3 has 17 amino acids. CDR1 and CDR2 from the germline V gene are SGHVS and FQNEAQ. V lost 1 base and J lost 5; bases outside the gene matches: 6. The CDR3 loop is CASSLGGTSGRTHEQYF. CDR3 nucleotides: TGTGCCAGCAGCTTAGGTGGGACTAGCGGGAGGACCCACGAGCAGTACTTC.

The V and J genes are TRBV28 and TRBJ2-2; a weak D match, TRBD1 (6 bases). V lost 5 bases, J lost 4 bases, and 14 bases lay in between. The CDR3 contains 15 residues. CDR1 and CDR2 from the germline V gene are MDHEN and SYDVKM. The CDR3 loop reads CASSARGSVTGELFF. The DNA of the CDR3 is TGTGCCAGCAGTGCGAGGGGGTCCGTCACCGGGGAGCTGTTTTTT.